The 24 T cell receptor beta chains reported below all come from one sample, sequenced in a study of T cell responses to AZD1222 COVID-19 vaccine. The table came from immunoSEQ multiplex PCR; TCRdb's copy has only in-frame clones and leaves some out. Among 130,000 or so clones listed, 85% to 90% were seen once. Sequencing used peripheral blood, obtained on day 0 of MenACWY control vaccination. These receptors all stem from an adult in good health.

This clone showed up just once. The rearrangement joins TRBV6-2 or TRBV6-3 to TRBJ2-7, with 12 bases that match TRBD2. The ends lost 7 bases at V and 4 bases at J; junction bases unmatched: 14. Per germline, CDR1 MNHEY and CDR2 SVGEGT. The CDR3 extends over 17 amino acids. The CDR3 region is CASTPRIPGLAGYEQYF. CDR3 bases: TGTGCCAGCACCCCCCGTATTCCGGGACTAGCGGGTTACGAGCAGTACTTC.

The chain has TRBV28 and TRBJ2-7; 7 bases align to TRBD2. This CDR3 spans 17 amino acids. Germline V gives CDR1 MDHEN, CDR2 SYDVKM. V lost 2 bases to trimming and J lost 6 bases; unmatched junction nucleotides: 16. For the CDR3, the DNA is TGTGCCAGCAGTTTAGAGAGGGCCGGGAGGCGTCGGGGCGAGCAGTACTTC. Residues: CASSLERAGRRRGEQYF.

The CDR3 loop is CASSPGWTSGLYGTGELFF. The DNA for the CDR3 is TGTGCCAGTAGTCCCGGTTGGACTAGCGGGTTATATGGAACCGGGGAGCTGTTTTTT. V usage is TRBV19 and J usage is TRBJ2-2; 11 bases match TRBD2. J was trimmed by 5 bases and V by 5 bases; bases with no gene match: 16. The CDR3 is made up of 19 amino acids. Per germline, CDR1 LNHDA and CDR2 SQIVND (reference sequence). The whole variable domain, remainder taken from reference TRBV19 and TRBJ2-2, is DGGITQSPKYLFRKEGQNVTLSCEQNLNHDAMYWYRQDPGQGLRLIYYSQIVNDFQKGDIAEGYSVSREKKESFPLTVTSAQKNPTAFYLCASSPGWTSGLYGTGELFFGEGSRLTVL.

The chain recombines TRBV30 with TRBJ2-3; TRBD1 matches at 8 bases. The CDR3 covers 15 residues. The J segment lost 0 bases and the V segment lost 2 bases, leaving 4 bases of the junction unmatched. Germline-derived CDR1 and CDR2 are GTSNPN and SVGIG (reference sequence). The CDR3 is CAWSLRTGSTDTQYF. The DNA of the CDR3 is TGTGCCTGGAGTTTACGGACAGGGAGCACAGATACGCAGTATTTT.

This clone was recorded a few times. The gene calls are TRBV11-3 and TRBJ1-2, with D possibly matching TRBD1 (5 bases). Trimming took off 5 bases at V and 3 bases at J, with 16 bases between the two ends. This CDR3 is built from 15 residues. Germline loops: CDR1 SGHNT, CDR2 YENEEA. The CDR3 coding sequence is TGTGCCAGCAGCCAAGGACACCGAGGGTACTATGGCTACACCTTC. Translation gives CASSQGHRGYYGYTF.

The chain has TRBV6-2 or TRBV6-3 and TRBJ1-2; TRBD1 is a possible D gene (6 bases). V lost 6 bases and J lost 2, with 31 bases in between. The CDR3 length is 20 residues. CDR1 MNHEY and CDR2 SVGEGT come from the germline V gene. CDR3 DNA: TGTGCCAGCAGCAACGGAGGGTCTCGTTCTCGACAGGAAAAAAACTATGGCTACACCTTC. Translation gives CASSNGGSRSRQEKNYGYTF.

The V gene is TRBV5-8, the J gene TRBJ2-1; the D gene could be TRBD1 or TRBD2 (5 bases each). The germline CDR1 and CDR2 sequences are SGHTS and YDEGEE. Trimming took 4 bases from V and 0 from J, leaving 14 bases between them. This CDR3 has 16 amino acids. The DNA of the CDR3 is TGTGCCAGCAGCCCCACCGGGGCAAGCTCCTACAATGAGCAGTTCTTC. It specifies CASSPTGASSYNEQFF.

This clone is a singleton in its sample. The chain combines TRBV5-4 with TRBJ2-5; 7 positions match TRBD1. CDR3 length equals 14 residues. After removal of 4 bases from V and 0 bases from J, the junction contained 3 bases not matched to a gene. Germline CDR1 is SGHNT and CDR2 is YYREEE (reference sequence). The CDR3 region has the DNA TGTGCCAGCAGCCAGGGACAGAACCAAGAGACCCAGTACTTC. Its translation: CASSQGQNQETQYF.

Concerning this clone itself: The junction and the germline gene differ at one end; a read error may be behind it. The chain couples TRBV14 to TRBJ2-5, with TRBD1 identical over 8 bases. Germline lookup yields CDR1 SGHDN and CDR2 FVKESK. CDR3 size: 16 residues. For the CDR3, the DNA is TGTGCCAGCAGTCAAGACAGGGGTGTGTGGGAAGAGACCCAGTACTTC. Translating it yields CASSQDRGVWEETQYF.

CDR3 sequence reads: CASSAHGGYGYTF. CDR3 DNA: TGTGCCAGTAGTGCCCACGGGGGCTATGGCTACACCTTC. The gene calls are TRBV19 and TRBJ1-2, with D maybe TRBD1 (5 bases). The CDR3 extends over 13 amino acids. Trimming removed 5 bases at V and 4 bases at J, with 11 bases between. Germline CDR1 is LNHDA and CDR2 is SQIVND (reference sequence). The whole variable domain, filled in from reference TRBV19 and TRBJ1-2, reads DGGITQSPKYLFRKEGQNVTLSCEQNLNHDAMYWYRQDPGQGLRLIYYSQIVNDFQKGDIAEGYSVSREKKESFPLTVTSAQKNPTAFYLCASSAHGGYGYTFGSGTRLTVV.

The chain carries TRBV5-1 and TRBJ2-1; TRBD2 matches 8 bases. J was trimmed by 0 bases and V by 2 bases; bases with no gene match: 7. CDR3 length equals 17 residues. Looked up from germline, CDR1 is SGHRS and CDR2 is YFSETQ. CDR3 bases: TGCGCCAGCAGCTTCACTGTAGCGGGGAACTCCTACAATGAGCAGTTCTTC. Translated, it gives CASSFTVAGNSYNEQFF.

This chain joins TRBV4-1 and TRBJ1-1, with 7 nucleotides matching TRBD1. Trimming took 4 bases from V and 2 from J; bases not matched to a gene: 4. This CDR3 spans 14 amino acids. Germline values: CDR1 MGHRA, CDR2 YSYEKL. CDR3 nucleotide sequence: TGCGCCAGCAGCCCGGGACAGCTAAACACTGAAGCTTTCTTT. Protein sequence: CASSPGQLNTEAFF.

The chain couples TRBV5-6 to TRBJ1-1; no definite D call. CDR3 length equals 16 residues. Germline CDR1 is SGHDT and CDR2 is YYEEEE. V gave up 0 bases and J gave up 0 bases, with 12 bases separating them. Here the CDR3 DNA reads TGTGCCAGCAGCTTGGCCGGGAAGCGCATGAACACTGAAGCTTTCTTT. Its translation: CASSLAGKRMNTEAFF.

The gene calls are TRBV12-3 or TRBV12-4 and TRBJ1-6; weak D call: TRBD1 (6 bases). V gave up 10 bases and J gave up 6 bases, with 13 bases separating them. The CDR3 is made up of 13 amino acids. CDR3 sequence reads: CATLQGGNSPLHF. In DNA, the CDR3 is TGTGCCACCCTACAGGGCGGTAATTCACCCCTCCACTTT.

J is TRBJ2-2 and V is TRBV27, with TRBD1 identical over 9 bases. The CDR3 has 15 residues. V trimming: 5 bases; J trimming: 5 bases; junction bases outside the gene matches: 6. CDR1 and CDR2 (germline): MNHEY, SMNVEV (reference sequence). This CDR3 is CASSPGQGLTGELFF. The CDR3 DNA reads TGTGCCAGCAGTCCGGGACAGGGACTAACCGGGGAGCTGTTTTTT.

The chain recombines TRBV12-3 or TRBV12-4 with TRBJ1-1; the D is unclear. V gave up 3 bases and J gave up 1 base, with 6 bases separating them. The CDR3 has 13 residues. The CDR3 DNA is TGTGCCAGCAGTTTGAAGGCGAACACTGAAGCTTTCTTT. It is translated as CASSLKANTEAFF.

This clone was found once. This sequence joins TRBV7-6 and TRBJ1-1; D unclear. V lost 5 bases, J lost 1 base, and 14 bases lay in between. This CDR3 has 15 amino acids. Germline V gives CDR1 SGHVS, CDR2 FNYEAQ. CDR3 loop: CASSPNSVGNTEAFF. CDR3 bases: TGTGCCAGCAGCCCCAACAGCGTGGGGAACACTGAAGCTTTCTTT.

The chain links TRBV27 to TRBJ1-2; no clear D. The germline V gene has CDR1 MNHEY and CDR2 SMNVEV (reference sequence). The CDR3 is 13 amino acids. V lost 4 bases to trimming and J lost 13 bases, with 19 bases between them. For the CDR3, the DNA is TGTGCCAGCAGTTCCCTCGGTTCTAGGGCCTGCACCTTC. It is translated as CASSSLGSRACTF.

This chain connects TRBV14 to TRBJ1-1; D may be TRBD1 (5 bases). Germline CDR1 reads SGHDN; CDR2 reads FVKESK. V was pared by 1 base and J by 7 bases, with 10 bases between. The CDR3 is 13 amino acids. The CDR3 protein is CASSQGGGGEAFF. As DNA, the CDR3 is TGTGCCAGCAGCCAAGGTGGGGGGGGTGAAGCTTTCTTT.

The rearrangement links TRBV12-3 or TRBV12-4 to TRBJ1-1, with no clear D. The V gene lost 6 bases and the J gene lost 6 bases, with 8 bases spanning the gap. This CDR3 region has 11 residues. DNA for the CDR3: TGTGCCAGCAGCCCCGGCGCTGAAGCTTTCTTT. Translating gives CASSPGAEAFF.

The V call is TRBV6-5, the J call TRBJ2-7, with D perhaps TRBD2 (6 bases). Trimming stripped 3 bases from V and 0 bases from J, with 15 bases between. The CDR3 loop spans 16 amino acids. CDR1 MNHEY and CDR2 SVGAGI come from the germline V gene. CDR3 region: CASSYSNGRSSYEQYF. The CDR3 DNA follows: TGTGCCAGCAGTTATTCAAACGGGAGATCCTCCTACGAGCAGTACTTC.

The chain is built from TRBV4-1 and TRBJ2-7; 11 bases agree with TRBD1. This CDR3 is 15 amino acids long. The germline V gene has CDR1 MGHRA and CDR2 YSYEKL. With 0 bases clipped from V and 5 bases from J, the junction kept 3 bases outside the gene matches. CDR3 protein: CASSQEWTGGHEQYF. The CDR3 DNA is TGCGCCAGCAGCCAAGAGTGGACAGGGGGCCACGAGCAGTACTTC.

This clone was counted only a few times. In nucleotides, the CDR3 is TGTGCCAGTAGAGGACAGGCTAATAATTCACCCCTCCACTTT. It encodes CASRGQANNSPLHF. The chain has TRBV9 and TRBJ1-6, with TRBD1 matching over 7 bases. V was pared by 8 bases and J by 5 bases, with 7 bases of the junction left unmatched. CDR1 is SGDLS and CDR2 is YYNGEE in the germline V gene. The CDR3 contains 14 residues.

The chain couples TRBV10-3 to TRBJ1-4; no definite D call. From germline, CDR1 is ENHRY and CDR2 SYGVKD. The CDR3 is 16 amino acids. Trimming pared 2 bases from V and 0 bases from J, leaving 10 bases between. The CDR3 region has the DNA TGTGCCATCAGTGAGGTGGCGGCAGCAACTAATGAAAAACTGTTTTTT. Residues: CAISEVAAATNEKLFF.